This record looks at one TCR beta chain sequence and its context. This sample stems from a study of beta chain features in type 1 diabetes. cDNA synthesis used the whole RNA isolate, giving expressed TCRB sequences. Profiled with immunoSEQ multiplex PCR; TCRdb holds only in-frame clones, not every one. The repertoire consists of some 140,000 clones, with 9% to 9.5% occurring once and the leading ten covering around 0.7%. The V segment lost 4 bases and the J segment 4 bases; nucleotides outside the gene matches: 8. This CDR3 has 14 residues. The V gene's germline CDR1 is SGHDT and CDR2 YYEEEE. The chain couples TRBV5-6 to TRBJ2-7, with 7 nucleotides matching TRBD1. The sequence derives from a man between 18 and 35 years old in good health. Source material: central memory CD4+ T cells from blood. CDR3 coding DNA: TGTGCCAGCAGCCCTTACAGGGGAAAGTACGAGCAGTACTTC. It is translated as CASSPYRGKYEQYF.